These 27 T cell receptor beta chains share one sample of origin, sequenced in a study of identical twins. MiXCR was run by TCRdb on the 5' RACE reads, yielding one entry per CDR3 protein. The sample lists roughly 220,000 distinct CDR3 sequences; 5.5% to 7.5% were seen once. These data were also filed under a second study, of T cells expressing NK-cell markers.

The material sequenced was CD8+ T cells sorted from blood. Source of these receptors: a woman aged 18-30 years in good health.

This chain connects TRBV5-5 to TRBJ2-7; the D gene is possibly TRBD2 (5 bases). Germline V lookup: CDR1 SGHKS, CDR2 YYEKEE (reference sequence). CDR3 length equals 12 residues. Trimming took off 1 base at V and 7 bases at J, with 9 bases between the two ends. The CDR3 nucleotides read TGTGCCAGCAGCTTGTCCTCGGGGGAGCAGTACTTC. It specifies CASSLSSGEQYF.

This clonotype was seen many times. The genes are TRBV20-1 and TRBJ2-5, with 12 positions matching TRBD2. Germline CDR1 DFQATT, CDR2 SNEGSKA (reference sequence). The junction had 12 bases not matched to a gene; V was cut back by 5 bases and J by 5 bases. The CDR3 is 16 amino acids. DNA of the CDR3: TGCAGTGCTCCAGTCTATGGGACTAGCGGGTTGGAGACCCAGTACTTC. This encodes CSAPVYGTSGLETQYF.

This clonotype was detected a few times. This chain connects TRBV11-2 to TRBJ2-3; tentatively, D is TRBD2 (5 bases). The CDR3 has 19 residues. Trimming removed 1 base from V and 3 bases from J, with 23 bases in between. Germline V gene sequence: CDR1 SGHAT, CDR2 FQNNGV. CDR3 amino acids: CASSLGPPRRGLNTDTQYF. The CDR3 region has the DNA TGTGCCAGCAGCTTAGGCCCCCCTCGGAGAGGGTTAAATACAGATACGCAGTATTTT.

This clonotype was counted a few times. This chain links TRBV29-1 with TRBJ2-1; D is tentatively TRBD1 or TRBD2 (5 bases each). Trimming stripped 4 bases from V and 0 bases from J, with 13 bases between. Per the germline V gene, CDR1 is SQVTM and CDR2 is ANQGSEA. The CDR3 spans 15 residues. DNA for the CDR3: TGCAGCGTTGTATCCGGGGCGAGCTCCTACAATGAGCAGTTCTTC. It encodes CSVVSGASSYNEQFF.

This clonotype came up a few times. The chain recombines TRBV20-1 with TRBJ2-7; D gene ambiguous. Trimming removed 0 bases at V and 2 bases at J, with 17 bases between. CDR1 and CDR2 from the germline V gene are DFQATT and SNEGSKA (reference sequence). The CDR3 contains 16 residues. CDR3 coding DNA: TGCAGTGCTAGAGATGCAGACACGCCTGGCCCCTACGAGCAGTACTTC. This translates into CSARDADTPGPYEQYF.

The V call is TRBV12-3 or TRBV12-4, the J call TRBJ2-5; 11 bases match TRBD1. This CDR3 is 17 amino acids long. V lost 4 bases and J lost 2; bases outside the gene matches: 9. For the CDR3, the DNA is TGTGCCAGCAGTTCTTCCCGGGACAGGGGGTCTCAAGAGACCCAGTACTTC. The encoded protein is CASSSSRDRGSQETQYF.

The gene calls are TRBV24-1 and TRBJ2-3; D is ambiguous. V was trimmed by 0 bases and J by 9 bases, leaving 9 bases between them. Per the germline V gene, CDR1 is KGHDR and CDR2 is SFDVKD. The CDR3 runs 13 residues. Here the CDR3 reads CATSDLLSKTQYF. For the CDR3, the DNA is TGTGCCACCAGTGATTTGCTAAGTAAGACGCAGTATTTT.

This sequence joins TRBV7-9 and TRBJ1-5; D gene unclear. Germline assignment: CDR1 SEHNR and CDR2 FQNEAQ (reference sequence). V lost 5 bases and J lost 4, with 12 bases in between. CDR3 size: 14 residues. The CDR3 nucleotides read TGTGCCAGCAGCGGGCGGTCCCATAATCAGCCCCAGCATTTT. Translating it yields CASSGRSHNQPQHF.

There are a few counts of this clonotype. The CDR3 loop is CAWSVHGVLNYGYTF. CDR3 nucleotides: TGTGCCTGGAGTGTACACGGGGTGTTAAACTATGGCTACACCTTC. This chain connects TRBV30 to TRBJ1-2; D call uncertain. The CDR3 spans 15 residues. The germline CDR1 and CDR2 sequences are GTSNPN and SVGIG (reference sequence). V dropped 0 bases and J dropped 2 bases, with 13 bases sitting between them.

The chain uses TRBV3-1 and TRBJ2-1; TRBD2 aligns across 7 bases. V dropped 0 bases and J dropped 4; count of bases not matched to a gene: 6. Per germline, CDR1 LGHDT and CDR2 YNNKEL (reference sequence). The CDR3 contains 16 residues. CDR3 coding DNA: TGTGCCAGCAGCCAAGATGGGGACTACCTTTACAATGAGCAGTTCTTC. As protein: CASSQDGDYLYNEQFF.

This rearrangement joins TRBV2 to TRBJ2-4, with D possibly TRBD1 on 6 matching bases. The V gene's germline CDR1 is SNHLY and CDR2 FYNNEI. V was shortened by 2 bases and J by 2 bases, with 16 bases between the two germline ends. This CDR3 contains 17 residues. In DNA, the CDR3 is TGTGCCAGCAGTGAAACAGGGAGAGAGTGGACCAAAAACATTCAGTACTTC. Translated, it gives CASSETGREWTKNIQYF.

There are a few counts of this clonotype. This chain links TRBV12-3 or TRBV12-4 with TRBJ2-2; the match to TRBD2 covers 12 bases. The CDR3 contains 18 residues. V lost 2 bases, J lost 0 bases, and 4 bases stayed unmatched. The CDR3 here is CASSLLAGGNTNTGELFF. The DNA for the CDR3 is TGTGCCAGCAGTTTACTAGCGGGGGGGAATACGAACACCGGGGAGCTGTTTTTT.

The chain combines TRBV30 with TRBJ2-7, with 9 nucleotides matching TRBD2. The CDR3 loop spans 12 amino acids. J gave up 3 bases and V 8 bases, and 5 bases lay outside the gene matches. The V gene's germline CDR1 is GTSNPN and CDR2 SVGIG (reference sequence). CDR3 residues: CALGLASYEQYF. The DNA of the CDR3 is TGTGCCCTGGGACTAGCCAGCTACGAGCAGTACTTC.

This sequence joins TRBV30 and TRBJ2-3; 12 bases map to TRBD2. The CDR3 loop spans 13 amino acids. The V and J ends lost 5 bases and 5 bases, in that order; junction bases with no gene match: 2. From germline, CDR1 is GTSNPN and CDR2 SVGIG (reference sequence). In DNA form, the CDR3 reads TGTGCCTGGCGACTAGCGGGAGAAGATACGCAGTATTTT. Residues: CAWRLAGEDTQYF.

This clonotype has at least ten counts. The chain recombines TRBV2 with TRBJ1-5; D ambiguous. The CDR3 has 14 amino acids. With 6 bases removed from V and 2 bases from J, the gap between germline ends came to 11 bases. Germline CDR1 and CDR2: SNHLY and FYNNEI. The CDR3: CASRGDMGNQPQHF. In DNA form, the CDR3 reads TGTGCCAGCAGGGGCGACATGGGCAATCAGCCCCAGCATTTT.

There are a few counts of this clonotype. This chain links TRBV6-1 with TRBJ2-3; 12 bases align to TRBD2. This CDR3 has 16 residues. J lost 4 bases, V lost 6 bases, and 8 bases had no gene match. Looked up from germline, CDR1 is MNHNS and CDR2 is SASEGT. The CDR3 region has the DNA TGTGCCAGCAGGGACCTAGCGGGGGGGCCGTCAGATACGCAGTATTTT. Translated: CASRDLAGGPSDTQYF.

The chain couples TRBV3-1 to TRBJ2-2; D gene uncertain. The V end was cut by 0 bases, the J end by 4 bases, with 18 bases between. The CDR3 contains 18 residues. Germline V gene data show CDR1 as LGHDT and CDR2 as YNNKEL (reference sequence). The CDR3 DNA reads TGTGCCAGCAGCCAAGATGGGATCACGAGGCTGAGCACCGGGGAGCTGTTTTTT. It codes for CASSQDGITRLSTGELFF.

Remarks on this clonotype: A much larger clone sits a single nucleotide away, making a read error possible. V usage is TRBV4-3 and J usage is TRBJ1-1; a weak D match, TRBD1 (5 bases). Trimming pared 0 bases from V and 4 bases from J, leaving 12 bases between. The CDR3 has 15 amino acids. CDR1 and CDR2 (germline): LGHNA, YSLEER. The CDR3 DNA is TGCGCCAGCAGCCAAGAAAGGAACAGGTGCACTGAAGCTTTCTTT. Protein: CASSQERNRCTEAFF.

The chain has TRBV6-1 and TRBJ2-7; a weak D match, TRBD1 (5 bases). The V and J ends lost 6 bases and 3 bases respectively, with 12 bases between them. Germline values: CDR1 MNHNS, CDR2 SASEGT. This CDR3 spans 13 amino acids. CDR3 region: CASSSDSYYEQYF. CDR3 bases: TGTGCCAGCAGCTCCGACAGCTACTACGAGCAGTACTTC.

The sample holds a few counts of this clonotype. The chain employs TRBV4-3 and TRBJ2-7; 7 nucleotides line up with TRBD2. The trim removed 0 bases at V and 4 bases at J, leaving 6 bases unmatched. Germline lookup yields CDR1 LGHNA and CDR2 YSLEER. The CDR3 totals 15 residues. The chain's CDR3 is CASSQERGGSYEQYF. The DNA of the CDR3 is TGCGCCAGCAGCCAAGAGAGGGGCGGGAGTTACGAGCAGTACTTC.

This clonotype was counted ten times or more. J is TRBJ1-1 and V is TRBV4-2; the D is unclear. This CDR3 region has 13 residues. Trimming cost V 3 bases and J 3 bases, with 8 bases left between them. Germline-derived CDR1 and CDR2 are LGHNA and YNFKEQ. DNA of the CDR3: TGTGCCAGCAGCCAGGGTTTCGACACTGAAGCTTTCTTT. Residues: CASSQGFDTEAFF.

There are many counts of this clonotype. V and J are TRBV12-3 or TRBV12-4 and TRBJ2-3; 8 bases are a match to TRBD2. V lost 5 bases and J lost 4; bases outside the gene matches: 8. This CDR3 has 15 amino acids. The chain's CDR3 is CASSPYRGGADTQYF. The CDR3 DNA reads as TGTGCCAGCAGTCCGTACCGGGGGGGGGCAGATACGCAGTATTTT.

This rearrangement joins TRBV3-1 to TRBJ2-3, with 7 bases matching TRBD2. After removal of 2 bases from V and 5 bases from J, the junction contained 13 bases not matched to a gene. Germline loops: CDR1 LGHDT, CDR2 YNNKEL (reference sequence). The CDR3 is 17 amino acids. CDR3 in amino acids: CASSQTSRGRRLDTQYF. The CDR3 DNA sequence: TGTGCCAGCAGCCAAACCTCTCGCGGGAGAAGGTTAGATACGCAGTATTTT.

This clonotype occurred many times. The CDR3 here is CASSFRPWTSGELFF. The CDR3 DNA reads as TGTGCCAGCAGTTTCCGACCTTGGACCTCCGGGGAGCTGTTTTTT. The J gene is TRBJ2-2, the V gene TRBV28; D is ambiguous. The CDR3 has 15 residues. Germline CDR1 MDHEN, CDR2 SYDVKM. V was clipped by 3 bases and J by 6 bases, with 14 bases between them.

The genes are TRBV27 and TRBJ2-4, with 8 bases fitting TRBD1. V lost 5 bases to trimming and J lost 1 base; unmatched junction nucleotides: 7. There are 16 residues in the CDR3. Germline CDR1 reads MNHEY; CDR2 reads SMNVEV (reference sequence). This CDR3 is CASSSRQGSAKNIQYF. The CDR3 region has the DNA TGTGCCAGCAGTAGTAGACAGGGGTCGGCCAAAAACATTCAGTACTTC.

The chain joins TRBV11-2 to TRBJ2-3; a possible D gene is TRBD2 (6 bases). The CDR3 is 15 amino acids. Germline V CDR1 and CDR2: SGHAT, FQNNGV. Trimming pared 1 base from V and 1 base from J, leaving 9 bases between. The CDR3 DNA is TGTGCCAGCAGCTTAGTGATAGCGGGCACAGATACGCAGTATTTT. As protein: CASSLVIAGTDTQYF. The variable domain in full, completed from reference TRBV11-2 and TRBJ2-3, reads EAGVAQSPRYKIIEKRQSVAFWCNPISGHATLYWYQQILGQGPKLLIQFQNNGVVDDSQLPKDRFSAERLKGVDSTLKIQPAKLEDSAVYLCASSLVIAGTDTQYFGPGTRLTVL.

This clonotype appeared many times. This chain uses TRBV4-3 with TRBJ2-5; weak D call: TRBD2 (5 bases). V was shortened by 1 base and J by 5 bases, with 14 bases between the two germline ends. CDR3 length: 15 residues. Germline-derived CDR1 and CDR2 are LGHNA and YSLEER. The DNA of the CDR3 is TGCGCCAGCAGCCAAGTAAATCTAAGCGGTGAGACCCAGTACTTC. This gives the protein CASSQVNLSGETQYF.